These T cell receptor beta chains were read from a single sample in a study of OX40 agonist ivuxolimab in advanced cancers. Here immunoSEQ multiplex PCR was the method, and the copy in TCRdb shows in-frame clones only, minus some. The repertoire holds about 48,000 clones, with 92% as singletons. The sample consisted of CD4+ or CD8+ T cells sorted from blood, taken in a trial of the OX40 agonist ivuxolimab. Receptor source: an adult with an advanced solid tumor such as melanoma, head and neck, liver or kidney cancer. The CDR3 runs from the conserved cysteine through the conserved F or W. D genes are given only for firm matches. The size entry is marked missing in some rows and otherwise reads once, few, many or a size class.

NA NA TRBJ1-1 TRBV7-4 TGTGCCAGCAGCCCCGCCCCCTCCCCCGGGGGGGCCCTGAACACTGAAGCTTTCTTT CASSPAPSPGGALNTEAFF
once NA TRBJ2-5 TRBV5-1 TGCGCCAGCACCGGAGGTGGCGGGGTAGGGGAGACCCAGTACTTC CASTGGGGVGETQYF
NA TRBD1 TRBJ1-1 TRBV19 TGTGCCAGTAGCGAGGCGGGACAGGGAAACACTGAAGCTTTCTTT CASSEAGQGNTEAFF
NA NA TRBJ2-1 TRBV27 TGTGCCAGCAGTTTAACAGCGGGCCTATACAATGAGCAGTTCTTC CASSLTAGLYNEQFF
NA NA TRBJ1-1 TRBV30 TGTGCCTGGATTTCAGCTTTCTTT CAWISAFF
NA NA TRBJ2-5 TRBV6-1 TGTGCCAGCAGTTGGAACGGGGGCACGGAGGAGACCCAGTACTTC CASSWNGGTEETQYF
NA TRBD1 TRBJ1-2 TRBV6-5 TGTGCCAGCAGTCCGACAGGGGGCGCGAGCGGCTACACCTTC CASSPTGGASGYTF
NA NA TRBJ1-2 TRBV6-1 TGTGCCAGCAGTGACGTGACAACGGCTAACTATGGCTACACCTTC CASSDVTTANYGYTF
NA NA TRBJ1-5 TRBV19 TGTGCCGGAGGAGATAGCAATCAGCCCCAGCATTTT CAGGDSNQPQHF
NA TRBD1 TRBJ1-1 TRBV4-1 TGCGCCAGCAGCAAAAAAACGGACAGGGGACACGAAGCTTTCTTT CASSKKTDRGHEAFF
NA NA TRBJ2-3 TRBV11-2 TGTGCCAGCAGCTTAGCTGGGACCTCCGGGGCGCAGTATTTT CASSLAGTSGAQYF
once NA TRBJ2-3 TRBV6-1 TGTGCCAGCAGTTACAATACGCAGTATTTT CASSYNTQYF
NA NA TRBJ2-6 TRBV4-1 TGCGCCAGCAGCCTTACAGCTAGGGGAGCGGGGGCCAACGTCCTGACTTTC CASSLTARGAGANVLTF
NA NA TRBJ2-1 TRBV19 TGTGCCAGTAGTTACTCAGGGTCGGTCGGGAATGAGCAGTTCTTC CASSYSGSVGNEQFF
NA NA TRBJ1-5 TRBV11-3 TGTGCCAGCAGCTTACGGGGGGGGATTGGAGTTTATAGCAATCAGCCCCAGCATTTT CASSLRGGIGVYSNQPQHF
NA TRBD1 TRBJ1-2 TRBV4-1 TGCGCCAGCAGCCTTGGGACAGAACTAACTAACTATGGCTACACCTTC CASSLGTELTNYGYTF
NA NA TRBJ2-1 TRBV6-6 TGTGCCAGCAGTGACTCGGACAACAATGAGCAGTTCTTC CASSDSDNNEQFF
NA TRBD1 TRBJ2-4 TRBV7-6 TGTGCCAGCAGCGTCGGGACAGGGGTTTTGAACATTCAGTACTTC CASSVGTGVLNIQYF
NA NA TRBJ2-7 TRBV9 TGTGCCAGCAGCGTAGGAGGGTCGGAGGGCCCCTCCTACGAGCAGTACTTC CASSVGGSEGPSYEQYF
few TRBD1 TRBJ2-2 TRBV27 TGTGCCAGCAGTGGGACAGGGGAGAGCACCGGGGAGCTGTTTTTT CASSGTGESTGELFF
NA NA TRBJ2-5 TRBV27 TGTGCCAGCAGTTTAGGAGGTGGAGCGGAGACCCAGTACTTC CASSLGGGAETQYF
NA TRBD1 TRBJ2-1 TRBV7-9 TGTGCCAGCAGCACCAGGGACAGGGGAAACAATGAGCAGTTCTTC CASSTRDRGNNEQFF
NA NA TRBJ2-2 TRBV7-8 TGTGCCAGCAGCTTAGTAGGGGCGGTCACCGGGGAGCTGTTTTTT CASSLVGAVTGELFF